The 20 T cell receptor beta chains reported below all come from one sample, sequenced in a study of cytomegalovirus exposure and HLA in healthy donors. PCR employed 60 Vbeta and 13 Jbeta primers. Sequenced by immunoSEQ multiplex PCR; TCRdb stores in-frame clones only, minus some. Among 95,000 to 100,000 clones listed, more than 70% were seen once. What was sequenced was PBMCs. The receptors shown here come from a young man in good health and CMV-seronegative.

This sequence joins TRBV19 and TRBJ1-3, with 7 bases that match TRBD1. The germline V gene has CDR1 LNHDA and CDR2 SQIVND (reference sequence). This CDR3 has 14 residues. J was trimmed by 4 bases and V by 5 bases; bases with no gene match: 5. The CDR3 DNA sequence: TGTGCCAGTAGTGCCGGGACAGCCGGAAACACCATATATTTT. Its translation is CASSAGTAGNTIYF.

This chain's CDR3 is CASSLNPRAPEQFF. CDR3 in DNA: TGTGCCAGCAGCTTAAATCCCAGGGCCCCTGAGCAGTTCTTC. The V and J genes are TRBV7-3 and TRBJ2-1, with D perhaps matching TRBD1 (5 bases). Germline lookup yields CDR1 SGHTA and CDR2 FQGTGA. The CDR3 runs to 14 residues. V was pared by 1 base and J by 9 bases, with 13 bases between.

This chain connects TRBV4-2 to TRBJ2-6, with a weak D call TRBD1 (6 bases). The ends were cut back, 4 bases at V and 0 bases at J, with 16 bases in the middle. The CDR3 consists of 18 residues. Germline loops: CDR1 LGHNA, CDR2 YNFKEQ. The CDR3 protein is CASSRATGSVSGANVLTF. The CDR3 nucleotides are TGTGCCAGCAGCCGAGCGACAGGTAGCGTCTCTGGGGCCAACGTCCTGACTTTC.

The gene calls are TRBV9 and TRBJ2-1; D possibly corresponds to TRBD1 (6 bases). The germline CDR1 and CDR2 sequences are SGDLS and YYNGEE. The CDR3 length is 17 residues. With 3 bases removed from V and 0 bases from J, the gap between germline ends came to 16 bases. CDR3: CASSARGTGLSYNEQFF. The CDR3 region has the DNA TGTGCCAGCAGCGCCCGTGGCACAGGGCTCTCCTACAATGAGCAGTTCTTC.

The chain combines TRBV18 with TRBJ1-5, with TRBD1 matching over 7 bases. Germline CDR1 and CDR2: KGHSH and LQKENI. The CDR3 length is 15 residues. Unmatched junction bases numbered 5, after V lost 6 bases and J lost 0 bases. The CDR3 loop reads CASSSTGNSNQPQHF. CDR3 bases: TGTGCCAGCTCGTCGACAGGGAATAGCAATCAGCCCCAGCATTTT.

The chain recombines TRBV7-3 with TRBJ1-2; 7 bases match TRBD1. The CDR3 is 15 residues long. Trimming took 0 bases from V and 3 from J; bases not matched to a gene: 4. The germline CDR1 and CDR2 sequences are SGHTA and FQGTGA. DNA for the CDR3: TGTGCCAGCAGCTTAACAGGGGGCGCTTACTATGGCTACACCTTC. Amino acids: CASSLTGGAYYGYTF.

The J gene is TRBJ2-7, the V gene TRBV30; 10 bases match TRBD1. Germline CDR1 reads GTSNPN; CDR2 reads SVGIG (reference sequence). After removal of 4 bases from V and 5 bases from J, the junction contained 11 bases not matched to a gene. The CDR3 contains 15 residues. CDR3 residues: CAWTSGTGAVNEQYF. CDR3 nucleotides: TGTGCCTGGACATCCGGGACAGGGGCGGTGAACGAGCAGTACTTC. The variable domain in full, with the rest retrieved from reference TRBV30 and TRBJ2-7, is SQTIHQWPATLVQPVGSPLSLECTVEGTSNPNLYWYRQAAGRGLQLLFYSVGIGQISSEVPQNLSASRPQDRQFILSSKKLLLSDSGFYLCAWTSGTGAVNEQYFGPGTRLTVT.

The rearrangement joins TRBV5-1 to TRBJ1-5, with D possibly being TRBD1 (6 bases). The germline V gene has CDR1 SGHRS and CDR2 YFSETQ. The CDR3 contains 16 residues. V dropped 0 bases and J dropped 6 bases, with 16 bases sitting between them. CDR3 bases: TGCGCCAGCAGCTTGGGCGGGGGGGCGACGTCTCAGCCCCAGCATTTT. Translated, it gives CASSLGGGATSQPQHF. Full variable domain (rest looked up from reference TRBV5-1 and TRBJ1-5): KAGVTQTPRYLIKTRGQQVTLSCSPISGHRSVSWYQQTPGQGLQFLFEYFSETQRNKGNFPGRFSGRQFSNSRSEMNVSTLELGDSALYLCASSLGGGATSQPQHFGDGTRLSIL.

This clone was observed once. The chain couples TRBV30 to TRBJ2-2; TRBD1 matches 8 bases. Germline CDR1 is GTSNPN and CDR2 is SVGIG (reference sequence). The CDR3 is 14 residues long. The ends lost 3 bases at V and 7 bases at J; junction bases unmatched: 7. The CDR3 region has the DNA TGTGCCTGGAGCGGACAGGGAGCCAGCGGGGAGCTGTTTTTT. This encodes CAWSGQGASGELFF.

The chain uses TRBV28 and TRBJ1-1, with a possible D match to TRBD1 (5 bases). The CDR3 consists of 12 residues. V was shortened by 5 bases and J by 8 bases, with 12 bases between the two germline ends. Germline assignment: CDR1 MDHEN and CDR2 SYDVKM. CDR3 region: CASSINDREAFF. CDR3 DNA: TGTGCCAGCAGTATAAACGACAGAGAAGCTTTCTTT.

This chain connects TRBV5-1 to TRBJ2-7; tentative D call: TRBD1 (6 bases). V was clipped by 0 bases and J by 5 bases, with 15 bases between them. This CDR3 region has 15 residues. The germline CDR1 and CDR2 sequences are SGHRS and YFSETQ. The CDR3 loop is CASSLGQYRADEQYF. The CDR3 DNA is TGCGCCAGCAGCTTGGGGCAGTACAGGGCAGACGAGCAGTACTTC.

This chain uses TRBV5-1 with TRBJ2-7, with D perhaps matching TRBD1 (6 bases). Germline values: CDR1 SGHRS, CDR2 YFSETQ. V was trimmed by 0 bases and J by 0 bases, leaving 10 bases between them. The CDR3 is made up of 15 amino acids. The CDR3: CASSLGTASSYEQYF. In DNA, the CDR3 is TGCGCCAGCAGCTTGGGGACAGCGAGCTCCTACGAGCAGTACTTC.

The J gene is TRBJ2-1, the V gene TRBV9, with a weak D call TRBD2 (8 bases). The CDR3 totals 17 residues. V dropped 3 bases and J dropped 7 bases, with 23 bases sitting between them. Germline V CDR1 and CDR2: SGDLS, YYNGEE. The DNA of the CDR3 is TGTGCCAGCAGCGCCTCATGGGACAGCGGGGGATGGAATGAGCAGTTCTTC. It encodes CASSASWDSGGWNEQFF. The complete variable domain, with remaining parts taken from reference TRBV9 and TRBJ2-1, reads DSGVTQTPKHLITATGQRVTLRCSPRSGDLSVYWYQQSLDQGLQFLIQYYNGEERAKGNILERFSAQQFPDLHSELNLSSLELGDSALYFCASSASWDSGGWNEQFFGPGTRLTVL.

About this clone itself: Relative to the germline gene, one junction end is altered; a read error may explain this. The CDR3 loop is CASRVSTRDRAGNGKLFF. In DNA, the CDR3 is TGTGCCAGCAGAGTTAGCACCCGGGACAGGGCGGGTAATGGAAAACTGTTTTTT. The chain is built from TRBV2 and TRBJ1-4, with 9 bases aligning to TRBD1. The CDR3 extends over 18 amino acids. CDR1 is SNHLY and CDR2 is FYNNEI in the germline V gene.

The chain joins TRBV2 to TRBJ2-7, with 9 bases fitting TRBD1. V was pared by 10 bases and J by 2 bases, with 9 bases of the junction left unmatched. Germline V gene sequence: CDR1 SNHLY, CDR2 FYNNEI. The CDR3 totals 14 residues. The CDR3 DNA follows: TGTGCCATCCCGAGGGGGACAGGGCCCTACGAGCAGTACTTC. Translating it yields CAIPRGTGPYEQYF. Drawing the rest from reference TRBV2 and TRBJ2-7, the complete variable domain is EPEVTQTPSHQVTQMGQEVILRCVPISNHLYFYWYRQILGQKVEFLVSFYNNEISEKSEIFDDQFSVERPDGSNFTLKIRSTKLEDSAMYFCAIPRGTGPYEQYFGPGTRLTVT.

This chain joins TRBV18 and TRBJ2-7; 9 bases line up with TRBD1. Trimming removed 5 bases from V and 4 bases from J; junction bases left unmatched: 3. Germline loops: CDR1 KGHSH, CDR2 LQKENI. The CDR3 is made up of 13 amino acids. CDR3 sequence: CASSSGTGYEQYF. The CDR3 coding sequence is TGTGCCAGCTCATCAGGGACAGGGTACGAGCAGTACTTC.

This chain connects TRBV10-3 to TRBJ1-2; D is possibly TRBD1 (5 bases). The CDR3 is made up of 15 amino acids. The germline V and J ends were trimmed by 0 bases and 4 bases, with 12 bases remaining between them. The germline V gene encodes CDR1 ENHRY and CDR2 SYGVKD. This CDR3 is CAISESSRAPYGYTF. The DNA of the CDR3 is TGTGCCATCAGTGAGTCGAGCAGGGCCCCCTATGGCTACACCTTC.

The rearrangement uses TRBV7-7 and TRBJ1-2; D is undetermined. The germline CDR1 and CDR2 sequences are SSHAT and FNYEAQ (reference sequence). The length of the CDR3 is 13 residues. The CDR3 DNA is TGTGCTAGCCCTCCGGGGAGTGGGTATGGCTACACCTTC. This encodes CASPPGSGYGYTF.

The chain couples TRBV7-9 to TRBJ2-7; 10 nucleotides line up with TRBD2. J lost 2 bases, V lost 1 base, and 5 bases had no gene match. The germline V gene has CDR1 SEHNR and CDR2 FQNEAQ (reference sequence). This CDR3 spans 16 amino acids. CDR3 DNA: TGTGCCAGCAGCTTAGGGCGGACTAGCGGCCCCTACGAGCAGTACTTC. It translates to CASSLGRTSGPYEQYF.

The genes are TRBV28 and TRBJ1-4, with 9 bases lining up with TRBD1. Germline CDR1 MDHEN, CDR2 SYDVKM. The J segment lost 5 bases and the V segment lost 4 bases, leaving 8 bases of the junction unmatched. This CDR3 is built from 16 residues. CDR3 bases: TGTGCCAGCAGTTACTTAGGGACAGGGCTCAATGAAAAACTGTTTTTT. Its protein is CASSYLGTGLNEKLFF.